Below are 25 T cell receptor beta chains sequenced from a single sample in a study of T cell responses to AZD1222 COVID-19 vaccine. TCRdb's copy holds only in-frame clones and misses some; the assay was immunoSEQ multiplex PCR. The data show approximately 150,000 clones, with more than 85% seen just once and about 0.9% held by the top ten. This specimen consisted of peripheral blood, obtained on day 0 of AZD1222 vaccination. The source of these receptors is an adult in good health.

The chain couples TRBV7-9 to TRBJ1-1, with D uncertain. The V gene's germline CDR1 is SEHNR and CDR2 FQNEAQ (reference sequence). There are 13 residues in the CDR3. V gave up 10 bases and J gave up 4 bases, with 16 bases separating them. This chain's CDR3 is CANGIWGGTEAFF. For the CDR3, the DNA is TGTGCCAACGGGATATGGGGTGGCACTGAAGCTTTCTTT.

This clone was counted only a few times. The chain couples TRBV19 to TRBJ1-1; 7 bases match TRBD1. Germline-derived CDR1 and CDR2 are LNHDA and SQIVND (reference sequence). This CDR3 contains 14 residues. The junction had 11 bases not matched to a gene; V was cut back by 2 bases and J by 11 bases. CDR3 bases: TGTGCCAGTAGTATAACAGGGGCCTCGGGTAGGGCTTTCTTT. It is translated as CASSITGASGRAFF.

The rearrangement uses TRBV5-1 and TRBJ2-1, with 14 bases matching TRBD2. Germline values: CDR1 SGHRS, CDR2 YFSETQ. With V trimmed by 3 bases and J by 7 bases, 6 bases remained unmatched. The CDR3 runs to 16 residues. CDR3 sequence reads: CASSSRTSGGQNEQFF. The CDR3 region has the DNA TGCGCCAGCAGCTCGCGGACTAGCGGGGGGCAGAATGAGCAGTTCTTC.

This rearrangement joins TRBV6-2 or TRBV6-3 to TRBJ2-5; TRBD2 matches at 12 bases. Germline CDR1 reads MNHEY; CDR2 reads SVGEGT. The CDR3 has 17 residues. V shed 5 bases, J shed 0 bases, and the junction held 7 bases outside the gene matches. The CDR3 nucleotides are TGTGCCAGCAGTAAACTAGCGGGGGGCCAATACCAAGAGACCCAGTACTTC. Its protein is CASSKLAGGQYQETQYF.

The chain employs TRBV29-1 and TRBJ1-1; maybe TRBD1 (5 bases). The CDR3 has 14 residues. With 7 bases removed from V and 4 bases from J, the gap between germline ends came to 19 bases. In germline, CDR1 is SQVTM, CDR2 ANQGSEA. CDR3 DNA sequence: TGCAGCGCCAAGGGGACTGGCTGGGGCACTGAAGCTTTCTTT. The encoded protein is CSAKGTGWGTEAFF.

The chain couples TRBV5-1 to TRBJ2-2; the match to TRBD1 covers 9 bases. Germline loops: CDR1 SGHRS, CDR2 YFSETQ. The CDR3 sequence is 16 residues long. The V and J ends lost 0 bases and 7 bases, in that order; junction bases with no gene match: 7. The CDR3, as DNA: TGCGCCAGCAGCTTGGCCGGAGGACAGGGGCACGGGGAGCTGTTTTTT. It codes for CASSLAGGQGHGELFF.

Written as DNA, the CDR3 is TGTGCCAGCAGCCCAGCAGGGGGCTACGGAGAGACCCAGTACTTC. It translates to CASSPAGGYGETQYF. This chain joins TRBV6-5 and TRBJ2-5, with 8 positions matching TRBD1. The V gene's germline CDR1 is MNHEY and CDR2 SVGAGI. J gave up 4 bases and V 6 bases, and 10 bases lay outside the gene matches. The CDR3 sequence is 15 residues long.

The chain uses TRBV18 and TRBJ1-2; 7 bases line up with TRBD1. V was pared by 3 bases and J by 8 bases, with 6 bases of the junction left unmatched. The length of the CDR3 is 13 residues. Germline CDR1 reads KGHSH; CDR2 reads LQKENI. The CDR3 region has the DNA TGTGCCAGCTCACCTCCGGGACAGCACGGCTACACCTTC. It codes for CASSPPGQHGYTF.

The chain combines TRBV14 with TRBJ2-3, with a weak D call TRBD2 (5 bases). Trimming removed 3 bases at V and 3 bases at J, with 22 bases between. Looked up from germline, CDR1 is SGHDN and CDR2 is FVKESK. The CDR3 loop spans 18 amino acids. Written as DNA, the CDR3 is TGTGCCAGCAGCCACGAAAGGACCCGACTAAAAGGGACAGATACGCAGTATTTT. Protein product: CASSHERTRLKGTDTQYF. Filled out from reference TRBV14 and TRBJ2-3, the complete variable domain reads EAGVTQFPSHSVIEKGQTVTLRCDPISGHDNLYWYRRVMGKEIKFLLHFVKESKQDESGMPNNRFLAERTGGTYSTLKVQPAELEDSGVYFCASSHERTRLKGTDTQYFGPGTRLTVL.

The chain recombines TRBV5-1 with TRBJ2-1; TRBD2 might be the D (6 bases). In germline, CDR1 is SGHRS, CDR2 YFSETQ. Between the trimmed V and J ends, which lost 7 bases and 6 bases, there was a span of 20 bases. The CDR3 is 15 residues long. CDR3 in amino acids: CASRLAPPGGNEQFF. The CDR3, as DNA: TGCGCCAGCCGTCTAGCGCCTCCCGGGGGCAATGAGCAGTTCTTC.

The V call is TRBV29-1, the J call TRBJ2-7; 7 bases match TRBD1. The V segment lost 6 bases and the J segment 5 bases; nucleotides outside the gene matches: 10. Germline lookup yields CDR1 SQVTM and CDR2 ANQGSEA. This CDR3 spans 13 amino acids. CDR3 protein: CSVPTGRGDEQYF. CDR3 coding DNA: TGCAGCGTCCCGACAGGGAGAGGAGACGAGCAGTACTTC.

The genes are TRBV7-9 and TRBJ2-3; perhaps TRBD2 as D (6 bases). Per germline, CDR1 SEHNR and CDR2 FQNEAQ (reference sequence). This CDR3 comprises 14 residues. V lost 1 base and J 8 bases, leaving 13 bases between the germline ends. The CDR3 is CASSLGAGRGTQYF. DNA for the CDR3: TGTGCCAGCAGCTTAGGGGCCGGGAGAGGTACGCAGTATTTT.

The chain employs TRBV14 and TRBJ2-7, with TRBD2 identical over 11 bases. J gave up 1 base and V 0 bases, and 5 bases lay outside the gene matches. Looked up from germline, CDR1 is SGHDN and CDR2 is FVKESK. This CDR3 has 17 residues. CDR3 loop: CASSQEGTSGLSYEQYF. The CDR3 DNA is TGTGCCAGCAGCCAAGAAGGGACTAGCGGTCTTTCCTACGAGCAGTACTTC.

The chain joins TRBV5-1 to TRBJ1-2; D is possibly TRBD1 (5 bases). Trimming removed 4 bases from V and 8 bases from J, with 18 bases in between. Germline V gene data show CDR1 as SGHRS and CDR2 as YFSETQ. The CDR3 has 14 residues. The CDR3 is CASSPGPPIPGYTF. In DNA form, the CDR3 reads TGCGCCAGCAGCCCGGGACCGCCAATCCCGGGCTACACCTTC.

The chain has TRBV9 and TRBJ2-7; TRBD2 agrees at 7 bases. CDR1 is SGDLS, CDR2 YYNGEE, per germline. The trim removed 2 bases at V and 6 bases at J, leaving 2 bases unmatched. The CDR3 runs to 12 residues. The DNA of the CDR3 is TGTGCCAGCAGCGTGGGCGGGGGCGAGCAGTACTTC. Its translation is CASSVGGGEQYF.

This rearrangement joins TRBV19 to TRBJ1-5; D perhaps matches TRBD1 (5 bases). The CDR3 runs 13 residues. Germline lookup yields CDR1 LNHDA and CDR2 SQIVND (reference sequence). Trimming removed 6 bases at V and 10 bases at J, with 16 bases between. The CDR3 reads CASRTAFGRPQHF. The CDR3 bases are TGTGCCAGTAGGACAGCCTTTGGTCGCCCCCAGCATTTT.

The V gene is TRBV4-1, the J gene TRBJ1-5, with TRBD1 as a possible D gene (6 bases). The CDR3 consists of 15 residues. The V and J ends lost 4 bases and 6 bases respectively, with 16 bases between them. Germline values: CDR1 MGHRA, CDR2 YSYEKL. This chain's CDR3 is CASSPYPWGAQPQHF. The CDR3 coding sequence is TGCGCCAGCAGCCCATACCCATGGGGGGCTCAGCCCCAGCATTTT.

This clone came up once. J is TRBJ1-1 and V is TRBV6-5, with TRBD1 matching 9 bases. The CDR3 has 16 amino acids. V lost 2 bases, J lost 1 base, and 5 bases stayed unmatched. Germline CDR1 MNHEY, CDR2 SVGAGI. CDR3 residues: CASSYAVDRGNTEAFF. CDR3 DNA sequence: TGTGCCAGCAGTTACGCAGTGGACAGGGGGAACACTGAAGCTTTCTTT.

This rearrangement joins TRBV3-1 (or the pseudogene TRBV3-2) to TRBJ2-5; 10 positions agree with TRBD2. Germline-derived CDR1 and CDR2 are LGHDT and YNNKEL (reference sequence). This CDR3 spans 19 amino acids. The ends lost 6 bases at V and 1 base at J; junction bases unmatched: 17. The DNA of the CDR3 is TGTGCCAGCAGGCCCTCCAGAGCGGGGGGGCCGAGGGGCCAAGAGACCCAGTACTTC. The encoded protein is CASRPSRAGGPRGQETQYF.

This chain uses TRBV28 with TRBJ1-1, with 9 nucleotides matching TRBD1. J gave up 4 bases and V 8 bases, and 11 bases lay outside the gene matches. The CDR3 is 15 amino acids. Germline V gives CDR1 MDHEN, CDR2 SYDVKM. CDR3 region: CASGLTTGGTTEAFF. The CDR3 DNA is TGTGCCAGCGGATTAACGACAGGGGGGACCACTGAAGCTTTCTTT.

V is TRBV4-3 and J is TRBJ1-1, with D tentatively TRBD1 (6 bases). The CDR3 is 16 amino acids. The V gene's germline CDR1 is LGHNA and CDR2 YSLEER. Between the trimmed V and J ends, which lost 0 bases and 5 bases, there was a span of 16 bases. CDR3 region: CASSQEYGGQGTEAFF. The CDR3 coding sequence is TGCGCCAGCAGCCAAGAGTACGGCGGTCAGGGGACTGAAGCTTTCTTT.

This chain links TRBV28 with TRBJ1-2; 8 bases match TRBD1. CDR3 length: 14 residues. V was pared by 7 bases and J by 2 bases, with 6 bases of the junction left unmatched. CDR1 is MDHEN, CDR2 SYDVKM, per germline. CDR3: CASTWTGSNYGYTF. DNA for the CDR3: TGTGCCAGCACTTGGACAGGGTCCAACTATGGCTACACCTTC.

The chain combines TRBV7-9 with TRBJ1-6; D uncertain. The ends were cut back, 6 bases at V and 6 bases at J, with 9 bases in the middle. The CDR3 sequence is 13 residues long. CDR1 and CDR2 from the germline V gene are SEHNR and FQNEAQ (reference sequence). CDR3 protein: CASRGQFNSPLHF. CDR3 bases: TGTGCCAGCAGAGGGCAGTTTAATTCACCCCTCCACTTT.

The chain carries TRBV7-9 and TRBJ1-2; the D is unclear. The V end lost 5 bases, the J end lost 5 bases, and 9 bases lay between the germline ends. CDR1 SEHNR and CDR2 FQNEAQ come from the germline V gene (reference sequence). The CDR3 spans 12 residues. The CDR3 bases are TGTGCCAGCAGCAGTGCTGAATATGGCTACACCTTC. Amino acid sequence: CASSSAEYGYTF. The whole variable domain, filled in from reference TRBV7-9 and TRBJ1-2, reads DTGVSQNPRHKITKRGQNVTFRCDPISEHNRLYWYRQTLGQGPEFLTYFQNEAQLEKSRLLSDRFSAERPKGSFSTLEIQRTEQGDSAMYLCASSSAEYGYTFGSGTRLTVV.

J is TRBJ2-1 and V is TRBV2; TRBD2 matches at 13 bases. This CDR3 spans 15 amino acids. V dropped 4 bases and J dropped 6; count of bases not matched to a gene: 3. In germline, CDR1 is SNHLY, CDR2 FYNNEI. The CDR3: CASSGTSGGINEQFF. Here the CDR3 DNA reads TGTGCCAGCAGTGGGACTAGCGGGGGTATCAATGAGCAGTTCTTC.